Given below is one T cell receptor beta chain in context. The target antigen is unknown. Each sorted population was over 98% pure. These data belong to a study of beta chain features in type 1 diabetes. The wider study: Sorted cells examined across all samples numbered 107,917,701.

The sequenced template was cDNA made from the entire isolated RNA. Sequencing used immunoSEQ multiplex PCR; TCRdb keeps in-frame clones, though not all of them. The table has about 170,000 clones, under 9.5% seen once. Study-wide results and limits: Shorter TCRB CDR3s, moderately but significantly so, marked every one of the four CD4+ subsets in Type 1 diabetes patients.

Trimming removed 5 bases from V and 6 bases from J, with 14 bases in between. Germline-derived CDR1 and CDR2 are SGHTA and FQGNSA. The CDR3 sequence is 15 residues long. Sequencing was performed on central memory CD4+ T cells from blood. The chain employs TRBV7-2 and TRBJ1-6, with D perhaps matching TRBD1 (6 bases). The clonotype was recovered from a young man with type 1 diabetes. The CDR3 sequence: CASSTNRVPNSPLHF. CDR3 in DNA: TGTGCCAGCAGCACCAACAGGGTACCTAATTCACCCCTCCACTTT.